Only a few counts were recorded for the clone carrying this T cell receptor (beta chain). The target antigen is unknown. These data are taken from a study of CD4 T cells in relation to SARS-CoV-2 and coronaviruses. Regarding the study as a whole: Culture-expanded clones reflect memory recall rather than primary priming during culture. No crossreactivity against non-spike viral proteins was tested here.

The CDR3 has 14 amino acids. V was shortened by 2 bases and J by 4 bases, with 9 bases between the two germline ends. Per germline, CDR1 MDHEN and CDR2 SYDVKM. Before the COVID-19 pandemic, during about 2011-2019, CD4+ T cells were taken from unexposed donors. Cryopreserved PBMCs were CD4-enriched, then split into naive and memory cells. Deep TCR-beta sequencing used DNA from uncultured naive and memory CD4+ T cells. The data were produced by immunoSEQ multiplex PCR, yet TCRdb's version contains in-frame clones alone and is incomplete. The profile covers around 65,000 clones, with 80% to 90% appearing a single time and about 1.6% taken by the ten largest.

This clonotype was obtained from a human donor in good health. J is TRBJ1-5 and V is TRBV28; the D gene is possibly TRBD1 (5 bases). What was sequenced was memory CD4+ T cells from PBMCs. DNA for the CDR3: TGTGCCAGCAGTTTACTGACAGCTAATCAGCCCCAGCATTTT. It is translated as CASSLLTANQPQHF.